This TCR beta chain was recovered during a study of cytomegalovirus exposure and HLA in healthy donors. The wider study: According to later analysis, the same platform produced the 110 or so validation and some 680 first-cohort repertoires.

Among the roughly 110 subjects of the validation cohort, separate from the roughly 670-subject first cohort, were the donors. Study results and caveats: Reports described diagnosis of cytomegalovirus status by the classifier as highly specific and sensitive. Researchers catalogued some 160 TCR beta chains as cytomegalovirus-associated.

The table came from immunoSEQ multiplex PCR; TCRdb's copy has only in-frame clones and leaves some out. The table shows about 250,000 clones, with less than 90% occurring only once. Germline CDR1 reads MNHNS; CDR2 reads SASEGT. The CDR3 runs 14 residues. The germline V and J ends were trimmed by 1 base and 10 bases, with 14 bases remaining between them. Points on this clone: Its antigen is currently unknown.

The sequence was obtained from a man in his late teens or twenties in good health and CMV-seropositive. Source material: PBMCs. The chain uses TRBV6-1 and TRBJ2-1, with D possibly TRBD2 on 5 matching bases. CDR3 residues: CASSEERLLNEQFF. The CDR3 DNA reads as TGTGCCAGCAGTGAAGAGAGACTACTCAACGAGCAGTTCTTC.